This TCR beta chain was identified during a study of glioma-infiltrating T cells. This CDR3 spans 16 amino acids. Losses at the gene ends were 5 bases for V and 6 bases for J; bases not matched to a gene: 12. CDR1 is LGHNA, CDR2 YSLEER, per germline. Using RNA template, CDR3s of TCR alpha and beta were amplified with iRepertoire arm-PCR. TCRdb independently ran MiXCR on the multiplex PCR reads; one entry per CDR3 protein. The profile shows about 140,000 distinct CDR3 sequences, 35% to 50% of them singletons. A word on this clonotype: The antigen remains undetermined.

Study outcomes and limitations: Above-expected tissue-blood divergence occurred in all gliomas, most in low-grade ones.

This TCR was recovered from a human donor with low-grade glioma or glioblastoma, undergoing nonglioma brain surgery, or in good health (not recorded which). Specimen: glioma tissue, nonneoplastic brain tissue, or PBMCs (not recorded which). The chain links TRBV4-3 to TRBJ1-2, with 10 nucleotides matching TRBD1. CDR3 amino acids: CASSLIGQGVSNGYTF. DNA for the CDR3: TGCGCCAGCAGCTTAATAGGACAGGGGGTTTCGAATGGCTACACCTTC.